This T cell receptor beta chain was recorded in a study of vaccination effects on CD4 cells after COVID-19. Notes on this clone: Its target is unknown.

Repertoires were generated with immunoSEQ multiplex PCR, while TCRdb's copy carries only in-frame clones and drops some. This repertoire shows 84,000 or so clones, over 70% found once; its top ten account for more than 1%. Before any sequencing was done, the ViraFEST assay used viral peptide pools to expand antigen-specific CD4+ T cells. Following 10 days of culture, CD4+ T cells were isolated. The vaccine given was either BNT162b2 or mRNA-1273, in two doses. The CDR3 totals 12 residues. In germline, CDR1 is SQVTM, CDR2 ANQGSEA. Between the trimmed V and J ends, which lost 5 bases and 5 bases, there was a span of 12 bases.

This clonotype originated in a human donor who received a COVID-19 vaccine. This rearrangement joins TRBV29-1 to TRBJ1-1; D unclear. Material: CD4+ T cells from PBMCs cultured with HCoV-OC43 spike peptides, obtained after COVID-19 vaccination. The subset denotes: HCoV-OC43 spike overlapping peptide pool stimulation. This CDR3 reads CSVLGGGTEAFF. CDR3 sequence (DNA): TGCAGCGTTTTGGGTGGTGGAACTGAAGCTTTCTTT.